Listed below are T cell receptor beta chains from one sample, sequenced in a study of regulatory T cells in long-lasting Graves disease. TCRdb recomputed calls from the multiplex PCR reads with MiXCR, one row per CDR3 protein. The sample holds about 540,000 distinct CDR3 sequences; 13% are singletons and the top ten take roughly 10%. This same sample was also taken into another study, of T cells in Graves' hyperthyroidism and ophthalmopathy.

The sequences come from peripheral blood mononuclear cells (PBMCs), collected at new diagnosis, from a patient treated with antithyroid drugs. These TCRs come from a man aged 25-40 years with Graves disease. Each CDR3 is given with its conserved first and last residue. A D gene is named only where the DNA matches it firmly. Size tells how often a clone was seen (once, few, many) or the class of an expanded clone, and some rows leave it out.

>many|TRBV3-1|TRBJ1-3|13|-
CASSRDSGNTIYF
TGTGCCAGCAGTCGGGACTCTGGAAACACCATATATTTT
>-|TRBV15|TRBJ1-2|13|-
CATRPTGGSNYTF
TGTGCCACCAGGCCGACGGGGGGCAGCAACTACACCTTC
>few|TRBV9|TRBJ2-6|16|TRBD2
CASSPRGGSGANVLTF
TGTGCCAGCAGCCCCCGGGGGGGCTCTGGGGCCAACGTCCTGACTTTC
>many|TRBV27|TRBJ2-7|16|-
CASRFMGGQHLDEQYF
TGTGCCAGCAGGTTTATGGGGGGGCAGCACCTTGACGAGCAGTACTTC
>many|TRBV7-9|TRBJ1-1|16|-
CASSFGLGSRDTEAFF
TGTGCCAGCAGTTTCGGACTCGGTTCTCGGGACACTGAAGCTTTCTTT
>many|TRBV12-3/TRBV12-4|TRBJ2-1|13|TRBD2
CASSYGTSDEQFF
TGTGCCAGCAGTTACGGGACTAGCGATGAGCAGTTCTTC
>many|TRBV6-1|TRBJ2-3|16|-
CASSPAAGLRTDTQYF
TGTGCCAGCAGCCCGGCCGCTGGCCTTAGGACAGATACGCAGTATTTT
>-|TRBV14|TRBJ2-1|17|-
CASSQPQGLEWDNEQFF
TGTGCCAGCAGCCAACCACAGGGCCTCGAGTGGGACAATGAGCAGTTCTTC
>-|TRBV19|TRBJ2-6|16|-
CASSIEGGSGANVLTF
TGTGCCAGTAGTATAGAAGGGGGGTCTGGGGCCAACGTCCTGACTTTC
>many|TRBV11-2|TRBJ2-1|17|-
CASSLELWVTPYNEQFF
TGTGCCAGCAGCTTAGAGCTATGGGTCACGCCCTACAATGAGCAGTTCTTC
>many|TRBV6-2/TRBV6-3|TRBJ2-1|11|-
CASSYGGEQFF
TGTGCCAGCAGTTACGGGGGTGAGCAGTTCTTC
>many|TRBV6-5|TRBJ2-3|19|TRBD2
CASSYSDIGGGPDTDTQYF
TGTGCCAGCAGTTACTCGGATATCGGGGGAGGGCCTGACACAGATACGCAGTATTTT
>-|TRBV12-3/TRBV12-4|TRBJ2-3|16|TRBD2
CTSSVGLVTSTDTQYF
TGTACCAGCAGTGTTGGACTAGTGACAAGCACAGATACGCAGTATTTT
>-|TRBV7-9|TRBJ1-3|15|-
CASSLAGTTGNTIYF
TGTGCCAGCAGCTTGGCAGGGACTACTGGAAACACCATATATTTT
>-|TRBV3-1|TRBJ2-3|15|-
CASSPLTSRTDTQYF
TGTGCCAGCAGCCCACTTACTAGTCGAACAGATACGCAGTATTTT